The entry that follows covers one T cell receptor (beta chain) sequence. This sample was taken from a study of T cells after yellow fever vaccination. CDR1 MNHEY and CDR2 SVGAGI come from the germline V gene. The CDR3 has 15 residues. Trimming took 4 bases from V and 7 from J, leaving 17 bases between them. In TCRdb, the 5' RACE reads were re-called with MiXCR into one record per CDR3 protein. The sample contains almost 600,000 distinct CDR3 sequences, 13% of which appear only once. This receptor was identified in a man aged 30 to 39 who received the YFV17D yellow fever vaccine. Specimen: PBMCs, collected on the day of the yellow fever booster vaccination. This rearrangement joins TRBV6-5 to TRBJ1-5, with D unresolved. The chain's CDR3 is CASSSPSGPEQPQHF. The DNA for the CDR3 is TGTGCCAGCAGTTCCCCGAGCGGTCCGGAGCAGCCCCAGCATTTT.